The clone carrying this T cell receptor (beta chain) was observed a handful of times. Its antigen remains unidentified. The data stem from a study of CD8+ T cells in alopecia areata. General observations from the study: Patients showed less clear TCR sequence sharing than mice, possibly partly because of HLA diversity.

Treatment: oral pan-JAK inhibitor, 5-10 mg twice daily. The V end was cut by 4 bases, the J end by 4 bases, with 16 bases between. This CDR3 comprises 15 residues. Germline CDR1 reads SEHNR; CDR2 reads FQNEAQ (reference sequence). Sequencing templates came from extracted RNA that was reverse transcribed into cDNA. Profiling relied on immunoSEQ multiplex PCR, and the TCRdb table lists in-frame clones only, not all of them. The sample shows 75,000 to 80,000 clones, approximately 72% of them seen only once. The V call is TRBV7-9, the J call TRBJ2-5; perhaps TRBD2 as D (6 bases). The sequence was collected from a human donor with alopecia areata. Here the sequenced sample was CD8+ T cells sorted from blood, taken at week 24, from a patient treated with tofacitinib. This CDR3 is CASSSHELGGETQYF. In DNA form, the CDR3 reads TGTGCCAGCAGCTCCCACGAACTGGGAGGAGAGACCCAGTACTTC.